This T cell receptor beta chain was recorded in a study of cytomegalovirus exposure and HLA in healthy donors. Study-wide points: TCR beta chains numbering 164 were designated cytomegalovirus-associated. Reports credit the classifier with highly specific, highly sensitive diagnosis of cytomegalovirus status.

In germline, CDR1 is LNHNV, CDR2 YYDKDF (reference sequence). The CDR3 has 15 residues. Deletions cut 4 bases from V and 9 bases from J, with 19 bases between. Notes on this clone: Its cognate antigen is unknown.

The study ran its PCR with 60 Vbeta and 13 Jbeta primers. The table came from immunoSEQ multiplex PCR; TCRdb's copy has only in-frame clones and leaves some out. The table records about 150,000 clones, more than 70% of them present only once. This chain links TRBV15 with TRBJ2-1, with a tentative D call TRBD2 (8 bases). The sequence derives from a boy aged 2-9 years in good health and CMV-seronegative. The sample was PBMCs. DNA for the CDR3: TGTGCCACCAGCACACAGGGGTTAGCGGGAATTGAGCAGTTCTTC. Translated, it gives CATSTQGLAGIEQFF.